This T cell receptor beta chain is from a study of T-cell memory formation after mild COVID-19. This clonotype came up a few times. TCRdb analysed the 5' RACE reads with MiXCR anew, one entry per CDR3 protein. This sample has under 300,000 distinct CDR3 sequences, with around 15% found just once. The source of this sequence is a man between 18 and 29 years old who had mild COVID-19 (a few samples of this study predate the infection). Cell type and time point are not known. The sample comprised PBMCs or a T cell subset sorted from them (not recorded which).

Here the CDR3 reads CASSPLPQGETQYF. The CDR3 DNA sequence: TGTGCCAGCAGCCCCCTCCCTCAGGGGGAGACCCAGTACTTC. This rearrangement joins TRBV7-9 to TRBJ2-5; a possible D gene is TRBD1 (6 bases). Germline V gene sequence: CDR1 SEHNR, CDR2 FQNEAQ (reference sequence). The CDR3 totals 14 residues. V lost 5 bases and J 5 bases, leaving 15 bases between the germline ends.